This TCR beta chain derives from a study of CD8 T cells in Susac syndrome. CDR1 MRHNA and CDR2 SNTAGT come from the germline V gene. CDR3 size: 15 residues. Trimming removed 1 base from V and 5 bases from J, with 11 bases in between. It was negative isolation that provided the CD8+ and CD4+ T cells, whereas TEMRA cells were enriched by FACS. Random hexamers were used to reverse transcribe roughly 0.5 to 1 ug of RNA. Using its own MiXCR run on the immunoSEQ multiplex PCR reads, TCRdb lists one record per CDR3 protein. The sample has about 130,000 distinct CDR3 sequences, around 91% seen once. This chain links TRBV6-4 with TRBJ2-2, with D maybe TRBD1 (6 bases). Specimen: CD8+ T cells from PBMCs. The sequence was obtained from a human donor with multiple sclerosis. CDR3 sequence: CASSDFSGETGELFF. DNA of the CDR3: TGTGCCAGCAGTGACTTTTCAGGGGAAACCGGGGAGCTGTTTTTT.